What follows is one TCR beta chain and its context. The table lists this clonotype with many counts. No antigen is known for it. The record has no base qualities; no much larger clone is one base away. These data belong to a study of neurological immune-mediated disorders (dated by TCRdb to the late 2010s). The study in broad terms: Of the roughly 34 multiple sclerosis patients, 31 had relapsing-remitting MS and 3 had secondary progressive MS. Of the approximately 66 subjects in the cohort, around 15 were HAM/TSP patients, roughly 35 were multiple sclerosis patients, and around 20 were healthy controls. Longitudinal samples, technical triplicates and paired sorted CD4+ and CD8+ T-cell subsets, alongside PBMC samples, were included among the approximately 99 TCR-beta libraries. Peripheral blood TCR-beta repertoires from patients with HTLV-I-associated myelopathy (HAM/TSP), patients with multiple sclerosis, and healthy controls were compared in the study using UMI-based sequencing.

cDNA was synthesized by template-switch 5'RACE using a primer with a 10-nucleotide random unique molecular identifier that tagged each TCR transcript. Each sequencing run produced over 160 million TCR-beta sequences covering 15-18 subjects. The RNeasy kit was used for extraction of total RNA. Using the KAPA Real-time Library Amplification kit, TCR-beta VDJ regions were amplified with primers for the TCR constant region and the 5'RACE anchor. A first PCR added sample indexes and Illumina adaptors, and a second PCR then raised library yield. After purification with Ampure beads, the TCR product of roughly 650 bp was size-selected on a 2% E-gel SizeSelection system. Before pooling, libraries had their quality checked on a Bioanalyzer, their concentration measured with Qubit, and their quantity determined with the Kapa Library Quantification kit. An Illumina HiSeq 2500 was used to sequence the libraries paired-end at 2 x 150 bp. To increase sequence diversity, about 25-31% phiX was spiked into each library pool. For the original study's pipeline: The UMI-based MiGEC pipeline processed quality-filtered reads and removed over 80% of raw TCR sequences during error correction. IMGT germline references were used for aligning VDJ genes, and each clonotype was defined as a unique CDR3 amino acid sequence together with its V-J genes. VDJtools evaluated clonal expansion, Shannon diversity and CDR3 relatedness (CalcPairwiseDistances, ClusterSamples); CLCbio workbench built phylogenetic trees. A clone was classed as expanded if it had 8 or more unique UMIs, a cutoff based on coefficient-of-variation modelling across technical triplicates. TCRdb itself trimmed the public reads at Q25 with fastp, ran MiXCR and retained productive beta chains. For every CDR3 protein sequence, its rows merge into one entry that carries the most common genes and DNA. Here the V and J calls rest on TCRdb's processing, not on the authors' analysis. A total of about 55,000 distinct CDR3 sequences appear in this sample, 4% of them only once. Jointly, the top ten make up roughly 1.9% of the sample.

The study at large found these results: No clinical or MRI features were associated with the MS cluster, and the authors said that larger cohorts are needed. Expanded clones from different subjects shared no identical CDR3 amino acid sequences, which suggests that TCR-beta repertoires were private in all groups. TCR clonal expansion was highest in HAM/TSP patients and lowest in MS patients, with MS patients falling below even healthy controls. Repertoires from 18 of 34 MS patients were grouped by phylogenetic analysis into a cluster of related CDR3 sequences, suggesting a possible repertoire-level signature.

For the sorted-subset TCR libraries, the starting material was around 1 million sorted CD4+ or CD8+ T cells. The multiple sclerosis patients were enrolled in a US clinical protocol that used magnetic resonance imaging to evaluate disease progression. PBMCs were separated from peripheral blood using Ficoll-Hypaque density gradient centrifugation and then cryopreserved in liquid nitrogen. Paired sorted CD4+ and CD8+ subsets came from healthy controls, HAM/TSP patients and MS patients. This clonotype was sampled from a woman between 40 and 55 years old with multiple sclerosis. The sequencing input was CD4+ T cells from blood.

The DNA is TGCAGTGCGGGCCCACGGGGGGACTATGGCTACACCTTC. This translates into CSAGPRGDYGYTF. The sequence is built from TRBV20-1 and TRBJ1-2; D gene: possibly TRBD1, on 5 matching bases. Including the terminal cysteine and phenylalanine, the CDR3 comprises 13 residues. This entry keeps only the CDR3 DNA: 39 bases, framed from base 1. The germline V gene (reference sequence) sets CDR1 to DFQATT and CDR2 to SNEGSKA. The germline ends are 14 bases apart after V is trimmed by 6 bases and J by 3 bases.